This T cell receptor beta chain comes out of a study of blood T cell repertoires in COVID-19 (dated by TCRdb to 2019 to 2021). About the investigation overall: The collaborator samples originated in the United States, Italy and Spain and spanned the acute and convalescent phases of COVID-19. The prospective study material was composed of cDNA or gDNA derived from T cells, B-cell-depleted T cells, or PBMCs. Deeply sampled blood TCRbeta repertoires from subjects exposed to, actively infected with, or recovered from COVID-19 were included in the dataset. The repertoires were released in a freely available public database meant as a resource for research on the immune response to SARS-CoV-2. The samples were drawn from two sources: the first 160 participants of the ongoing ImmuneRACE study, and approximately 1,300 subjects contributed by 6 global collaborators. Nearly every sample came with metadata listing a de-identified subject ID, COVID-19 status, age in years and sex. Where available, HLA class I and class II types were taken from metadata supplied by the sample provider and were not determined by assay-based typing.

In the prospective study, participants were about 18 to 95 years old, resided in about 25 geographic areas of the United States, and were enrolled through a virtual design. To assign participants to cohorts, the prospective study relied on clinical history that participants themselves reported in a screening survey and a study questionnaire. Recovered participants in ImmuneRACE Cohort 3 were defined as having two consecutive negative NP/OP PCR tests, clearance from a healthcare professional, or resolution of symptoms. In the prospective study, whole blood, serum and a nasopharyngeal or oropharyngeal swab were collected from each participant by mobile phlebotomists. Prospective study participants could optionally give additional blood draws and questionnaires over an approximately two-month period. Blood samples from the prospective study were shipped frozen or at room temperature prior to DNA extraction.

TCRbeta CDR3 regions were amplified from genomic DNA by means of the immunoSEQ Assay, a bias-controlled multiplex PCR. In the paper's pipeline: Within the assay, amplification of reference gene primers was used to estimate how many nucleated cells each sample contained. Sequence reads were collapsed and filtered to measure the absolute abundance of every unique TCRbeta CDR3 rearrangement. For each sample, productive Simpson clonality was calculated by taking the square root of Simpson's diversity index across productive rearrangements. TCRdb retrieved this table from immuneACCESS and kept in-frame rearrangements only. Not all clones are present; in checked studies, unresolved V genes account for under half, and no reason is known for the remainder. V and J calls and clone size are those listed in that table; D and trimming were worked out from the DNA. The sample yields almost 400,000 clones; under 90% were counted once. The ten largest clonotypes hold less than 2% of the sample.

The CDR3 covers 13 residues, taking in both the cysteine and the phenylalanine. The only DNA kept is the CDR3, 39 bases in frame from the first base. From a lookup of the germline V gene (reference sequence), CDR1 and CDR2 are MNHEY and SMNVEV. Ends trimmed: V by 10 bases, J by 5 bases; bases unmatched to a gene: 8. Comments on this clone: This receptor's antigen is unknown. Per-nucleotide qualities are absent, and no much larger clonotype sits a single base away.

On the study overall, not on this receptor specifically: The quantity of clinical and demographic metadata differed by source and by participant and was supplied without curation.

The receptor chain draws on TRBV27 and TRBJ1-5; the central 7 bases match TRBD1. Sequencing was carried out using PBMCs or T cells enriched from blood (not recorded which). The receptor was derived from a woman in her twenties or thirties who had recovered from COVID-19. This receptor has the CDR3 CATRTGDDQPQHF. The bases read TGTGCCACCCGAACAGGGGACGATCAGCCCCAGCATTTT.